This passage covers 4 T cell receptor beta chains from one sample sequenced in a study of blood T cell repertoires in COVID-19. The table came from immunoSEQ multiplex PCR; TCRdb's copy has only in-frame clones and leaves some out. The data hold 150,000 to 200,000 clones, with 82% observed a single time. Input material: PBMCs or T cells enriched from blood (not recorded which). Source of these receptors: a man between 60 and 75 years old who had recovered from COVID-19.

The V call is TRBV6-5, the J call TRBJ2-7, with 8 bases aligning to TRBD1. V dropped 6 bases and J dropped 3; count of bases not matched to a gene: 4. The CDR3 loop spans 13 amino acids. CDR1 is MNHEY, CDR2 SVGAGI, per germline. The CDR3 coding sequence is TGTGCCAGCAGCGACAGGGGAAGCTACGAGCAGTACTTC. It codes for CASSDRGSYEQYF.

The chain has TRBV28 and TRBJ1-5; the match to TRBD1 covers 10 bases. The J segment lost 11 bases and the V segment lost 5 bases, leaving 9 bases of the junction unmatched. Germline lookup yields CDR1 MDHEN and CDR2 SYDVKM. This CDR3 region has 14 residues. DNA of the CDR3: TGTGCCAGCAGTGACCGACAGGGGGCGCGTTCCCAGCATTTT. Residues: CASSDRQGARSQHF.

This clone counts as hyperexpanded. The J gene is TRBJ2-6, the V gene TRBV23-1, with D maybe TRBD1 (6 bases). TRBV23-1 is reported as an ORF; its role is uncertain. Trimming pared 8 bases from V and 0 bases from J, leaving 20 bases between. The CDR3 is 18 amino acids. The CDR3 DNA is TGCGCCAGCGTTTCCCCCGGGACATTAAGCTCTGGGGCCAACGTCCTGACTTTC. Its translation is CASVSPGTLSSGANVLTF.

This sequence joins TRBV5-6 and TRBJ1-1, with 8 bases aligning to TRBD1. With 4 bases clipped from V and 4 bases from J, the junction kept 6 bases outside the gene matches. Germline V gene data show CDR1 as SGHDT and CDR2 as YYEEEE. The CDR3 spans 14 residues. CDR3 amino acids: CASSLGQGTTEAFF. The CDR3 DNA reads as TGTGCCAGCAGCCTCGGACAGGGAACCACTGAAGCTTTCTTT.